The clone carrying this TCR beta chain showed up just once. The sample belongs to a study of blood T cell repertoires in COVID-19. The CDR3 consists of 16 residues. The V gene's germline CDR1 is SGDLS and CDR2 YYNGEE. Trimming left V 4 bases short and J 1 base short, with 14 bases between. Only in-frame clones appear in the TCRdb table, and some are missing; sequencing was by immunoSEQ multiplex PCR. Of hundreds of thousands of clones in the sample, about 88% were seen once. Sample: peripheral blood. The source is a woman aged 40 to 50 who had recovered from COVID-19. J is TRBJ1-4 and V is TRBV9; D gene uncertain. The CDR3 spells CASSPGDIRTNEKLFF. DNA for the CDR3: TGTGCCAGCAGCCCGGGAGATATTCGAACTAATGAAAAACTGTTTTTT.